This T cell receptor beta chain was found in a study of T-cell reconstitution after alpha-beta-depleted transplantation in children. Unique molecular identifiers were incorporated during preparation of the TCRbeta library. TCRdb fed the PCR reads into MiXCR, producing one record per CDR3 protein. The sample carries about 250,000 distinct CDR3 sequences, 20% to 30% recorded once. This clonotype was observed a handful of times. Its matching antigen is unknown. General observations from the study: Several hundred graft clones that had expanded were reportedly the source of alpha-beta T cells about two months after transplant. Some patients owed their high day-60 TCRbeta diversity to surviving recipient T cells and thymic progenitors. Once a year had passed after transplant, T-cell counts and diversity came mostly from newly produced T cells.

The CDR3 is 15 amino acids. V lost 3 bases to trimming and J lost 4 bases; unmatched junction nucleotides: 4. Germline V gene sequence: CDR1 LNHDA, CDR2 SQIVND (reference sequence). The clonotype was recovered from a female patient between 2 and 10 years old who had a stem cell transplant for congenital amegakaryocytic thrombocytopenia, so the T cells may come from the graft donor. The sample was PBMCs, mostly from graft donor cells, taken 360 days after TCRalphabeta/CD19-depleted stem cell transplant. This chain joins TRBV19 and TRBJ2-1; 9 nucleotides match TRBD2. The CDR3 is CASSMILAGYNEQFF. The CDR3 region has the DNA TGTGCCAGTAGTATGATCCTAGCGGGGTACAATGAGCAGTTCTTC.